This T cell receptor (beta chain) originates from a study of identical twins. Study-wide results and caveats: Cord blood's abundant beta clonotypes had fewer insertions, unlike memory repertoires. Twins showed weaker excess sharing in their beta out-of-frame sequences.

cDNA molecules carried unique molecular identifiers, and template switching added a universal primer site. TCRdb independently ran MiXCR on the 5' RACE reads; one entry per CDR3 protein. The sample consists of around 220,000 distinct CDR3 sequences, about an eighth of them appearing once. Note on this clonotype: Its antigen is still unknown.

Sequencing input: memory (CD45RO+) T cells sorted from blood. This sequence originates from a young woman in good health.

CDR3 DNA sequence: TGTGCCAGCAGCTCTCGGACAGTGGGGGAGACCCAGTACTTC. Residues: CASSSRTVGETQYF. The chain links TRBV7-9 to TRBJ2-5, with D possibly TRBD1 on 6 matching bases. Trimming removed 4 bases from V and 5 bases from J, with 14 bases in between. The CDR3 length is 14 residues. Germline V gives CDR1 SEHNR, CDR2 FQNEAQ (reference sequence). Complete variable domain (other parts from reference TRBV7-9 and TRBJ2-5): DTGVSQNPRHKITKRGQNVTFRCDPISEHNRLYWYRQTLGQGPEFLTYFQNEAQLEKSRLLSDRFSAERPKGSFSTLEIQRTEQGDSAMYLCASSSRTVGETQYFGPGTRLLVL.